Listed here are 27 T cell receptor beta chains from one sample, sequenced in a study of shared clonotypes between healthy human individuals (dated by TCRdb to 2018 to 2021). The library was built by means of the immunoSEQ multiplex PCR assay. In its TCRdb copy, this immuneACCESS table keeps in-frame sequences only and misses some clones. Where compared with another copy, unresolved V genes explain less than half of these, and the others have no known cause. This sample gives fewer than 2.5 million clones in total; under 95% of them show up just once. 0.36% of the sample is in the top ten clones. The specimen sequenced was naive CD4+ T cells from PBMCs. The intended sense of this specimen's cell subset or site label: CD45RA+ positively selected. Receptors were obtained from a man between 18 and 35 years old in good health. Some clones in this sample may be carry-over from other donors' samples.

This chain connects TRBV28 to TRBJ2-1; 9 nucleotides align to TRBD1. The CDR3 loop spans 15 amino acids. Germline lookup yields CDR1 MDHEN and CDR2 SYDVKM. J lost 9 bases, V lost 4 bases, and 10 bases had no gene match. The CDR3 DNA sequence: TGTGCCAGCAGTTCCAAGACAGGGGGAAGGGCTGAGCAGTTCTTC. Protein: CASSSKTGGRAEQFF.

Written as DNA, the CDR3 is TGTGCCAGCAGCTTGGCCCGGGGCAGGGGTGCCGGGGAGCTGTTTTTT. Residues: CASSLARGRGAGELFF. The chain carries TRBV5-4 and TRBJ2-2; perhaps TRBD1 as D (6 bases). V lost 0 bases to trimming and J lost 6 bases, with 15 bases between them. The CDR3 is 16 residues long. CDR1 is SGHNT, CDR2 YYREEE, per germline (reference sequence). The variable domain in full, with the rest retrieved from reference TRBV5-4 and TRBJ2-2, is ETGVTQSPTHLIKTRGQQVTLRCSSQSGHNTVSWYQQALGQGPQFIFQYYREEENGRGNFPPRFSGLQFPNYSSELNVNALELDDSALYLCASSLARGRGAGELFFGEGSRLTVL.

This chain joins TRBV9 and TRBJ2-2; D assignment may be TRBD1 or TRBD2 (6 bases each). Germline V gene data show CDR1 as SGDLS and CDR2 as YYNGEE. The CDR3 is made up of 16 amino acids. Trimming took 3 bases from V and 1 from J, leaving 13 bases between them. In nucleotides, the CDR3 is TGTGCCAGCAGCGCCGCCGGGGGCTGGAACACCGGGGAGCTGTTTTTT. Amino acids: CASSAAGGWNTGELFF.

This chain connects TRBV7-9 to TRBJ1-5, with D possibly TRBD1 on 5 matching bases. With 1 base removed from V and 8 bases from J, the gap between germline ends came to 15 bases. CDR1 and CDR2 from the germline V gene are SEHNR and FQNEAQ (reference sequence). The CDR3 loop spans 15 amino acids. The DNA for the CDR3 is TGTGCCAGCAGCTTAGTTGGGGGAGGAGTGGAGCCCCAGCATTTT. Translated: CASSLVGGGVEPQHF.

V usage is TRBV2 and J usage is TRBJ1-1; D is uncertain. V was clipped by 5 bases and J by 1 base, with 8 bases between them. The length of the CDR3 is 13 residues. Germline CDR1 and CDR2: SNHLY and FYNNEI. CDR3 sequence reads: CASSPDGNTEAFF. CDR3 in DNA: TGTGCCAGCAGTCCCGACGGGAACACTGAAGCTTTCTTT.

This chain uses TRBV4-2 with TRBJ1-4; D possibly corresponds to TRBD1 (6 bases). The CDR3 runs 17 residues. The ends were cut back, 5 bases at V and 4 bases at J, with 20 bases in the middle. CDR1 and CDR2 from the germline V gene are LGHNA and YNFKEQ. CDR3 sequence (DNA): TGTGCCAGCAGCACGCTTAGTGGGGGGGGCCTTAATGAAAAACTGTTTTTT. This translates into CASSTLSGGGLNEKLFF.

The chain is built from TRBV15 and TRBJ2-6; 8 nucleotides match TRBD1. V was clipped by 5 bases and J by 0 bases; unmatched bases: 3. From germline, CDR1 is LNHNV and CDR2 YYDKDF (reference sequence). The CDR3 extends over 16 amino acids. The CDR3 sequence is CATSGTGFSGANVLTF. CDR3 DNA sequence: TGTGCCACCAGCGGGACAGGATTCTCTGGGGCCAACGTCCTGACTTTC.

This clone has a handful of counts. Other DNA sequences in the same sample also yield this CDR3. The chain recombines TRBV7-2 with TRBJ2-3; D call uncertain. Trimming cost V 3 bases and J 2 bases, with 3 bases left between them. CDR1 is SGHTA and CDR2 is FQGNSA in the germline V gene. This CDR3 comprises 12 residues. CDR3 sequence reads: CASSFSTDTQYF. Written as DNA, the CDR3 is TGTGCCAGCAGCTTTTCCACAGATACGCAGTATTTT.

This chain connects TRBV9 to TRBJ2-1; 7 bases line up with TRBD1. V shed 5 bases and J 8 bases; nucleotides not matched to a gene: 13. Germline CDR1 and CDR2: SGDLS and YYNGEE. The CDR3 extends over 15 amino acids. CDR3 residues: CASRLGQDPRDEQFF. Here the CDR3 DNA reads TGTGCCAGCAGGCTTGGACAGGACCCTAGGGATGAGCAGTTCTTC. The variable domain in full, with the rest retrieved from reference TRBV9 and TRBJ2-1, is DSGVTQTPKHLITATGQRVTLRCSPRSGDLSVYWYQQSLDQGLQFLIQYYNGEERAKGNILERFSAQQFPDLHSELNLSSLELGDSALYFCASRLGQDPRDEQFFGPGTRLTVL.

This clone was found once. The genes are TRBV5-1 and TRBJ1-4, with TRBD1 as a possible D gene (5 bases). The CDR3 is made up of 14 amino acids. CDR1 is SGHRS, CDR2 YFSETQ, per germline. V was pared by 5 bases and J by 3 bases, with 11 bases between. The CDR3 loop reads CASSSGGANEKLFF. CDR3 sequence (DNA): TGCGCCAGCAGTTCGGGGGGAGCTAATGAAAAACTGTTTTTT.

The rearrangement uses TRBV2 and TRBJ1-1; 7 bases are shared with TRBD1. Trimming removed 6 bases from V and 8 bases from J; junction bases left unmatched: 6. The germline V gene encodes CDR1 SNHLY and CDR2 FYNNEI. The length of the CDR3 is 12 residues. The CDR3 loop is CASRAWDSEAFF. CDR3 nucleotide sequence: TGTGCCAGCAGAGCGTGGGACAGCGAAGCTTTCTTT. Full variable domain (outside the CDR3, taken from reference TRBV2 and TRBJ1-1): EPEVTQTPSHQVTQMGQEVILRCVPISNHLYFYWYRQILGQKVEFLVSFYNNEISEKSEIFDDQFSVERPDGSNFTLKIRSTKLEDSAMYFCASRAWDSEAFFGQGTRLTVV.

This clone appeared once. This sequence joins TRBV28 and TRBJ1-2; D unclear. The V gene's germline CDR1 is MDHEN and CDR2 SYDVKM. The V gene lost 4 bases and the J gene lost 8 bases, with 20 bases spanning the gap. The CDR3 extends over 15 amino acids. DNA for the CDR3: TGTGCCAGCAGTTCCGAAGGTGGCCCAGGCAAAGGCTACACCTTC. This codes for CASSSEGGPGKGYTF.

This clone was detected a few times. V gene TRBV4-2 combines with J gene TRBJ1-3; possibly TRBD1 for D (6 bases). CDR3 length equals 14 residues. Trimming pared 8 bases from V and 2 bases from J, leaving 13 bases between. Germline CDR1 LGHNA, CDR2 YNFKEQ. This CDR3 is CASRREGAGNTIYF. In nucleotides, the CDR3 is TGTGCCAGCCGAAGGGAGGGGGCTGGAAACACCATATATTTT.

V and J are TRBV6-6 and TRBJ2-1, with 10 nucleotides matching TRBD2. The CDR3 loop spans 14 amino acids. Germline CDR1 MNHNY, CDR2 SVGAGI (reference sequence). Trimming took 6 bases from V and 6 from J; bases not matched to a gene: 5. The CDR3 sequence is CASRGTSESNEQFF. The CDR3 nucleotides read TGTGCCAGCAGAGGGACTAGCGAGTCCAATGAGCAGTTCTTC.

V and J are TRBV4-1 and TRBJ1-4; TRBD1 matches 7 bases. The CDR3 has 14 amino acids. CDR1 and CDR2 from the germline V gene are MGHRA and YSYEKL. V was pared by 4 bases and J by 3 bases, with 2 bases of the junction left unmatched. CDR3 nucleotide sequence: TGCGCCAGCAGCCCAGGGGGTTCTAATGAAAAACTGTTTTTT. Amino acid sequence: CASSPGGSNEKLFF.

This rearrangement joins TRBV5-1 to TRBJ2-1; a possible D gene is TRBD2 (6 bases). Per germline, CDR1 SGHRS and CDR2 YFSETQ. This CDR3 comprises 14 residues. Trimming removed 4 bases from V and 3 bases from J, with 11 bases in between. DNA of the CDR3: TGCGCCAGCAGCACAGATAGCGGCTACAATGAGCAGTTCTTC. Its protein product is CASSTDSGYNEQFF. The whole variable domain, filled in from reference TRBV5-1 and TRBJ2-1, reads KAGVTQTPRYLIKTRGQQVTLSCSPISGHRSVSWYQQTPGQGLQFLFEYFSETQRNKGNFPGRFSGRQFSNSRSEMNVSTLELGDSALYLCASSTDSGYNEQFFGPGTRLTVL.

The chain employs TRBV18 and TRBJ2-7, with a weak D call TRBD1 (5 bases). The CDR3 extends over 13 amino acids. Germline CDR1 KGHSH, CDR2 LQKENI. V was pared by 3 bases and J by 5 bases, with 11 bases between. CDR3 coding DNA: TGTGCCAGCTCACCCGCAGGGTTACACGAGCAGTACTTC. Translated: CASSPAGLHEQYF.

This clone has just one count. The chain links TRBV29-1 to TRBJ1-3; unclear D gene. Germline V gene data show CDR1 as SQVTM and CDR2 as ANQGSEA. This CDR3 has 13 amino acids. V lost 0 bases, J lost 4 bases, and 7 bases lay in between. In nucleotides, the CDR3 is TGCAGCGTTGAAGATCTTGGGGGAAACACCATATATTTT. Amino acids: CSVEDLGGNTIYF.

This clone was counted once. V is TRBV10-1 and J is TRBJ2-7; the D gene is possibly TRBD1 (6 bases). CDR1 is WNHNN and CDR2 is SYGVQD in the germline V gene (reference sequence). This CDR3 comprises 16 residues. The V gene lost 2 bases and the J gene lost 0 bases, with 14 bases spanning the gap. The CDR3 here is CASSESVMGASYEQYF. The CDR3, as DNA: TGCGCCAGCAGTGAGAGTGTAATGGGGGCCTCCTACGAGCAGTACTTC.

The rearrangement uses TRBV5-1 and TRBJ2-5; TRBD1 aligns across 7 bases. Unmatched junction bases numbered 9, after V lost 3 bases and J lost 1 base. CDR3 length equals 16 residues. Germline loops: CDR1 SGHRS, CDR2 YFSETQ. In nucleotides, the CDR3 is TGCGCCAGCAGCTCCCTAAACGGGGACAGCCAAGAGACCCAGTACTTC. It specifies CASSSLNGDSQETQYF.

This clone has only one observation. The CDR3 bases are TGTGCCATCAGTGCGGAACTAGGGGGGTTGGGAACCCAGTACTTC. The encoded protein is CAISAELGGLGTQYF. This chain connects TRBV10-3 to TRBJ2-5, with D perhaps TRBD1 or TRBD2 (6 bases each). From germline, CDR1 is ENHRY and CDR2 SYGVKD. This CDR3 contains 15 residues. Trimming removed 4 bases at V and 8 bases at J, with 20 bases between.

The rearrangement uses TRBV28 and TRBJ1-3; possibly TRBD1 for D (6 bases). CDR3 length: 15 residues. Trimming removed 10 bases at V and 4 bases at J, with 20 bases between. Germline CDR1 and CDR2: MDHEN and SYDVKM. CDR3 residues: CATIQGGETGNTIYF. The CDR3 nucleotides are TGTGCCACCATACAGGGAGGTGAGACGGGAAACACCATATATTTT.

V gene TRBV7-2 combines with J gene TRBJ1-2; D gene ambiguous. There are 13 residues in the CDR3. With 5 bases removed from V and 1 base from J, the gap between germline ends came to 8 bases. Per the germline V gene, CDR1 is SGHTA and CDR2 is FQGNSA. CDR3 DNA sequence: TGTGCCAGCAGCCCAAACAGTAACTATGGCTACACCTTC. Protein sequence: CASSPNSNYGYTF.

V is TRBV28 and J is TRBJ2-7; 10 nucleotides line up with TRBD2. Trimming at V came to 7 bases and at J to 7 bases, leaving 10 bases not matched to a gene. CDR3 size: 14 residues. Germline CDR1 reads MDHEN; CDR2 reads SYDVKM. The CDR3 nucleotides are TGTGCCAGCATCAAAAGCGGGAGGGTCTTGGAGCAGTACTTC. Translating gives CASIKSGRVLEQYF. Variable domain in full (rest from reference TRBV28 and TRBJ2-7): DVKVTQSSRYLVKRTGEKVFLECVQDMDHENMFWYRQDPGLGLRLIYFSYDVKMKEKGDIPEGYSVSREKKERFSLILESASTNQTSMYLCASIKSGRVLEQYFGPGTRLTVT.

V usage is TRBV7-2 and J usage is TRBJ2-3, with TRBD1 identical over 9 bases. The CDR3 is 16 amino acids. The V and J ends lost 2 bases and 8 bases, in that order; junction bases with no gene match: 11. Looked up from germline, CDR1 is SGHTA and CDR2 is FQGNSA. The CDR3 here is CASSLLGTGTPGTQYF. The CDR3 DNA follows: TGTGCCAGCAGCTTATTGGGGACAGGGACCCCTGGTACGCAGTATTTT.

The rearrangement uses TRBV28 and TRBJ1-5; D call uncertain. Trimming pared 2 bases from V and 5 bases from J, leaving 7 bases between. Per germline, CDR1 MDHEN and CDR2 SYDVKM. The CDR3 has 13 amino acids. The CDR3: CASSLNRDQPQHF. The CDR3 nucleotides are TGTGCCAGCAGTTTAAACCGTGATCAGCCCCAGCATTTT.

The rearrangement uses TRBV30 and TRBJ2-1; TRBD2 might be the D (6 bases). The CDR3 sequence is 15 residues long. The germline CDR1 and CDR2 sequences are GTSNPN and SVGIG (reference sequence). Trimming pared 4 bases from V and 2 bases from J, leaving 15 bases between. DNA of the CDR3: TGTGCCTGGACCGCGCTTAGCGGAGCCTACAATGAGCAGTTCTTC. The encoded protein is CAWTALSGAYNEQFF.